A single sample gave rise to the 13 T cell receptor beta chains below, sequenced in a study of blood T cell repertoires in COVID-19. Method: immunoSEQ multiplex PCR; TCRdb's copy keeps in-frame clones and lacks some. The sample yields roughly 260,000 clones, roughly nine tenths seen once. The source material was PBMCs or T cells enriched from blood (not recorded which). These TCRs come from a young woman who had recovered from COVID-19.

The chain employs TRBV7-6 and TRBJ2-3; TRBD2 is a possible D gene (6 bases). CDR1 and CDR2 (germline): SGHVS, FNYEAQ. This CDR3 is built from 18 residues. Between the trimmed V and J ends, which lost 5 bases and 5 bases, there was a span of 26 bases. The CDR3 DNA follows: TGTGCCAGCAGCCTAGGTTTGAGATGGGTAGCGGCTTTAGATACGCAGTATTTT. It translates to CASSLGLRWVAALDTQYF.

The chain is built from TRBV13 and TRBJ1-1, with 8 bases fitting TRBD1. CDR3 length: 14 residues. Per germline, CDR1 PRHDT and CDR2 FYEKMQ (reference sequence). Unmatched junction bases numbered 6, after V lost 5 bases and J lost 4 bases. The CDR3 loop is CASSQQTGVTEAFF. The CDR3 nucleotides read TGTGCCAGCAGCCAACAGACAGGGGTCACTGAAGCTTTCTTT.

The V call is TRBV9, the J call TRBJ2-5; weak D call: TRBD1 (6 bases). Per the germline V gene, CDR1 is SGDLS and CDR2 is YYNGEE. The CDR3 totals 17 residues. V was pared by 0 bases and J by 5 bases, with 20 bases between. The CDR3 coding sequence is TGTGCCAGCAGCGTAGGAAGGGGGTTCCGATTGGAGGAGACCCAGTACTTC. Protein sequence: CASSVGRGFRLEETQYF.

This rearrangement joins TRBV28 to TRBJ1-2; D is ambiguous. V was pared by 11 bases and J by 10 bases, with 23 bases between. CDR1 MDHEN and CDR2 SYDVKM come from the germline V gene. This CDR3 spans 13 amino acids. The CDR3 reads CALRAGLYGDYTF. CDR3 in DNA: TGTGCCTTGAGGGCAGGCCTCTATGGTGACTACACCTTC.

This chain uses TRBV24-1 with TRBJ2-5; possible D gene TRBD1, 5 bases. The germline CDR1 and CDR2 sequences are KGHDR and SFDVKD. V lost 7 bases to trimming and J lost 4 bases, with 18 bases between them. The CDR3 totals 15 residues. CDR3 residues: CATRGMAQVRETQYF. CDR3 sequence (DNA): TGTGCCACCAGGGGGATGGCACAGGTTAGAGAGACCCAGTACTTC.

The chain is built from TRBV7-9 and TRBJ2-5, with D perhaps matching TRBD2 (6 bases). Per the germline V gene, CDR1 is SEHNR and CDR2 is FQNEAQ (reference sequence). V was cut by 1 base and J by 1 base, with 13 bases left in between. The CDR3 has 16 residues. This chain's CDR3 is CASSLGLAEPQETQYF. DNA for the CDR3: TGTGCCAGCAGCTTAGGTTTAGCGGAACCCCAAGAGACCCAGTACTTC.

Here the CDR3 reads CASSFLAGESYNEQFF. CDR3 DNA: TGTGCCAGCAGCTTCCTAGCGGGGGAATCCTACAATGAGCAGTTCTTC. The chain is built from TRBV11-2 and TRBJ2-1; 10 positions agree with TRBD2. The ends lost 3 bases at V and 1 base at J; junction bases unmatched: 3. The CDR3 loop spans 16 amino acids. Germline lookup yields CDR1 SGHAT and CDR2 FQNNGV. The whole variable domain, filled in from reference TRBV11-2 and TRBJ2-1, reads EAGVAQSPRYKIIEKRQSVAFWCNPISGHATLYWYQQILGQGPKLLIQFQNNGVVDDSQLPKDRFSAERLKGVDSTLKIQPAKLEDSAVYLCASSFLAGESYNEQFFGPGTRLTVL.

This clone was detected only once. This CDR3 reads CASSFRQGAIAYTF. CDR3 in DNA: TGCGCCAGCAGCTTTCGACAGGGGGCAATTGCCTACACCTTC. The chain recombines TRBV5-1 with TRBJ1-2; 10 nucleotides agree with TRBD1. The V gene's germline CDR1 is SGHRS and CDR2 YFSETQ. Trimming took 2 bases from V and 10 from J; bases not matched to a gene: 8. The CDR3 runs 14 residues. The variable domain in full, with the rest retrieved from reference TRBV5-1 and TRBJ1-2, is KAGVTQTPRYLIKTRGQQVTLSCSPISGHRSVSWYQQTPGQGLQFLFEYFSETQRNKGNFPGRFSGRQFSNSRSEMNVSTLELGDSALYLCASSFRQGAIAYTFGSGTRLTVV.

The chain combines TRBV6-6 with TRBJ2-1; TRBD2 agrees at 10 bases. CDR1 is MNHNY and CDR2 is SVGAGI in the germline V gene (reference sequence). V trimming: 4 bases; J trimming: 6 bases; junction bases outside the gene matches: 9. CDR3 length: 16 amino acids. CDR3 region: CASSSLAGGVLNEQFF. CDR3 DNA: TGTGCCAGCAGTTCTTTAGCGGGGGGCGTCCTCAATGAGCAGTTCTTC.

V and J are TRBV30 and TRBJ2-7, with D tentatively TRBD2 (6 bases). Germline values: CDR1 GTSNPN, CDR2 SVGIG (reference sequence). The CDR3 has 12 residues. V dropped 2 bases and J dropped 5 bases, with 10 bases sitting between them. The CDR3 DNA reads TGTGCCTGGAGTTCAGGGAGGAACGAGCAGTACTTC. It codes for CAWSSGRNEQYF.

This chain joins TRBV6-5 and TRBJ2-1; 7 bases are a match to TRBD2. J gave up 4 bases and V 6 bases, and 3 bases lay outside the gene matches. Germline loops: CDR1 MNHEY, CDR2 SVGAGI. The CDR3 runs to 13 residues. CDR3 DNA: TGTGCCAGCAGAGTAGCGGGTTACAATGAGCAGTTCTTC. It yields the protein CASRVAGYNEQFF.

The CDR3 here is CATSRDRGSGQPQHF. Written as DNA, the CDR3 is TGTGCCACCAGCAGAGATAGAGGGAGCGGTCAGCCCCAGCATTTT. The gene calls are TRBV15 and TRBJ1-5; D is unresolved. V lost 0 bases, J lost 6 bases, and 12 bases lay in between. Looked up from germline, CDR1 is LNHNV and CDR2 is YYDKDF (reference sequence). This CDR3 has 15 amino acids.

The chain's CDR3 is CASGTGDPGAYGYTF. The CDR3 DNA sequence: TGTGCCTCCGGGACAGGGGACCCCGGGGCCTATGGCTACACCTTC. This sequence joins TRBV28 and TRBJ1-2; 10 bases match TRBD1. Germline trimming cut 11 bases from V and 4 bases from J; bases unmatched to any gene: 13. This CDR3 has 15 amino acids. The V gene's germline CDR1 is MDHEN and CDR2 SYDVKM.